The 23 T cell receptor beta chains below all came from one sample that was sequenced in a study of patients and donors after allogeneic stem cell transplantation. MiXCR, applied by TCRdb to the RT-PCR reads, yields one record per CDR3 protein. This sample has approximately 60,000 distinct CDR3 sequences; about 14% occur once, and the top ten carry around a third. The specimen was blood, either unsorted or a sorted T cell fraction (not recorded which). The receptor source for this set is a human donor who was either an allogeneic HSCT recipient or a stem cell or donor lymphocyte infusion donor (not recorded which). It is not recorded whose cells these are; they may come from a transplant donor.

The table lists this clonotype with many counts. V is TRBV20-1 and J is TRBJ1-6; D possibly corresponds to TRBD1 (5 bases). CDR3 length: 13 amino acids. V dropped 0 bases and J dropped 12 bases, with 12 bases sitting between them. Germline V gene lookup returns CDR1 DFQATT and CDR2 SNEGSKA (reference sequence). The CDR3: CSARDPRVRPLHF. The DNA for the CDR3 is TGCAGTGCTAGAGATCCCAGGGTTCGACCCCTCCACTTT.

The chain links TRBV25-1 to TRBJ2-2; D is undetermined. Germline assignment: CDR1 MGHDK and CDR2 SYGVNS. Trimming removed 7 bases at V and 1 base at J, with 10 bases between. CDR3 length equals 14 residues. CDR3 nucleotides: TGTGCCAGCACGGCCCTAGGGAACACCGGGGAGCTGTTTTTT. Its protein product is CASTALGNTGELFF.

This clonotype was seen ten or more times. This chain links TRBV7-9 with TRBJ1-2; D might be TRBD1 (6 bases). Germline CDR1 SEHNR, CDR2 FQNEAQ (reference sequence). Trimming removed 2 bases at V and 5 bases at J, with 24 bases between. This CDR3 region has 18 residues. The CDR3 region has the DNA TGTGCCAGCAGCTTACCACCGGGACACCTATTAATGGGATATGGCTACACCTTC. This gives the protein CASSLPPGHLLMGYGYTF.

This clonotype was counted between two and nine times. The chain carries TRBV6-5 and TRBJ2-7, with TRBD2 matching 7 bases. Germline CDR1 MNHEY, CDR2 SVGAGI. With V trimmed by 2 bases and J by 9 bases, 13 bases remained unmatched. The CDR3 is 15 residues long. DNA for the CDR3: TGTGCCAGCAGTTACGCTGGACTAGAAGATCCCGCGCAGTACTTC. Translating it yields CASSYAGLEDPAQYF.

This clonotype was seen repeatedly, ten times or more. The gene calls are TRBV24-1 and TRBJ1-2, with 11 bases lining up with TRBD1. The trim removed 4 bases at V and 3 bases at J, leaving 3 bases unmatched. The CDR3 is 15 residues long. CDR1 is KGHDR and CDR2 is SFDVKD in the germline V gene. The CDR3 here is CATSDPGQGDYGYTF. The DNA for the CDR3 is TGTGCCACCAGTGACCCGGGACAGGGGGACTATGGCTACACCTTC.

This clonotype has a count of ten or more. The rearrangement uses TRBV24-1 and TRBJ2-1; TRBD2 is a possible D gene (5 bases). CDR1 and CDR2 (germline): KGHDR, SFDVKD. Trimming removed 8 bases at V and 3 bases at J, with 13 bases between. The CDR3 has 14 amino acids. The CDR3 nucleotides read TGTGCCACCACGGACTTCGGAGGCTACAATGAGCAGTTCTTC. Translated, it gives CATTDFGGYNEQFF.

This chain uses TRBV6-5 with TRBJ2-1; unclear D gene. The CDR3 extends over 13 amino acids. The V gene's germline CDR1 is MNHEY and CDR2 SVGAGI. Trimming shortened V by 0 bases and J by 2 bases, and 2 bases separated the two germline ends. For the CDR3, the DNA is TGTGCCAGCAGTTACTCAGCCTACAATGAGCAGTTCTTC. Translating it yields CASSYSAYNEQFF.

The V and J genes are TRBV24-1 and TRBJ2-2, with D unresolved. Germline-derived CDR1 and CDR2 are KGHDR and SFDVKD. Trimming pared 0 bases from V and 3 bases from J, leaving 1 base between. This CDR3 has 13 amino acids. CDR3 region: CATSDLHTGELFF. DNA for the CDR3: TGTGCCACCAGTGATTTGCACACCGGGGAGCTGTTTTTT.

This rearrangement joins TRBV5-1 to TRBJ2-1, with 15 bases aligning to TRBD2. The CDR3 has 16 residues. J was trimmed by 7 bases and V by 4 bases; bases with no gene match: 6. Looked up from germline, CDR1 is SGHRS and CDR2 is YFSETQ. The CDR3 here is CASSNWGLAGGNEQFF. The CDR3 bases are TGCGCCAGCAGCAACTGGGGACTAGCGGGAGGTAATGAGCAGTTCTTC.

This clonotype was counted a few times. V is TRBV10-3 and J is TRBJ2-1, with 11 bases fitting TRBD2. Germline V lookup: CDR1 ENHRY, CDR2 SYGVKD. With V trimmed by 10 bases and J by 4 bases, 6 bases remained unmatched. The CDR3 length is 14 residues. The chain's CDR3 is CATGRTSGYNEQFF. CDR3 coding DNA: TGTGCCACCGGGCGGACTAGCGGGTACAATGAGCAGTTCTTC.

Ten or more counts support this clonotype. This sequence joins TRBV30 and TRBJ1-2; 7 bases align to TRBD1. The CDR3 length is 14 residues. The germline gives CDR1 GTSNPN, CDR2 SVGIG (reference sequence). After removal of 1 base from V and 1 base from J, the junction contained 3 bases not matched to a gene. The DNA for the CDR3 is TGTGCCTGGAGTGCCGGGACAGTTAACTATGGCTACACCTTC. As protein: CAWSAGTVNYGYTF.

For the CDR3, the DNA is TGTGCCAGCAGTTACCCGACTAGCGGGCTCGGTGAGCAGTTCTTC. This codes for CASSYPTSGLGEQFF. The J gene is TRBJ2-1, the V gene TRBV6-5, with 10 bases lining up with TRBD2. The CDR3 contains 15 residues. Germline-derived CDR1 and CDR2 are MNHEY and SVGAGI. Unmatched junction bases numbered 7, after V lost 2 bases and J lost 9 bases.

About this clonotype: Just one base apart from a much larger clone, this may be a read error. The genes are TRBV27 and TRBJ1-3; D gene unclear. The germline gives CDR1 MNHEY, CDR2 SMNVEV (reference sequence). V dropped 5 bases and J dropped 3 bases, with 14 bases sitting between them. The CDR3 runs to 15 residues. The CDR3 here is CASSPGWEVGNTIYF. CDR3 nucleotides: TGTGCCAGCAGTCCTGGGTGGGAAGTTGGAAACACCATATATTTT.

This clonotype was detected ten times or more. The chain links TRBV5-1 to TRBJ1-1; D call uncertain. Trimming stripped 4 bases from V and 0 bases from J, with 7 bases between. The germline V gene has CDR1 SGHRS and CDR2 YFSETQ. This CDR3 spans 13 amino acids. Here the CDR3 DNA reads TGCGCCAGCAGCCTAACGGTGAACACTGAAGCTTTCTTT. Amino acid sequence: CASSLTVNTEAFF.

This clonotype was observed a few times. The V gene is TRBV20-1, the J gene TRBJ2-3; 12 bases align to TRBD2. V lost 0 bases to trimming and J lost 1 base; unmatched junction nucleotides: 8. The CDR3 consists of 18 residues. Per germline, CDR1 DFQATT and CDR2 SNEGSKA (reference sequence). The CDR3 sequence is CSARDPLTSGRGTDTQYF. The CDR3 DNA reads TGCAGTGCTAGAGACCCCTTGACTAGCGGGAGAGGCACAGATACGCAGTATTTT.

This clonotype came up many times. The rearrangement joins TRBV5-1 to TRBJ1-2; 9 positions agree with TRBD1. CDR1 and CDR2 (germline): SGHRS, YFSETQ. The CDR3 totals 15 residues. V trimming: 2 bases; J trimming: 6 bases; junction bases outside the gene matches: 8. The CDR3 loop is CASSFRQGESHGYTF. The DNA of the CDR3 is TGCGCCAGCAGCTTTCGACAGGGGGAGTCCCATGGCTACACCTTC.

V gene TRBV24-1 combines with J gene TRBJ1-2; D unclear. Trimming took off 4 bases at V and 7 bases at J, with 12 bases between the two ends. Germline V gene sequence: CDR1 KGHDR, CDR2 SFDVKD. This CDR3 has 13 residues. The CDR3 sequence is CATSETSSGGYTF. CDR3 sequence (DNA): TGTGCCACCAGTGAAACCAGTTCCGGTGGCTACACCTTC.

This sequence joins TRBV10-3 and TRBJ2-5; 12 bases agree with TRBD1. The CDR3 is 14 residues long. Trimming took 8 bases from V and 4 from J; bases not matched to a gene: 5. Germline-derived CDR1 and CDR2 are ENHRY and SYGVKD. In DNA, the CDR3 is TGTGCCATCCGGGGACAGGGGGCAGGAGAGACCCAGTACTTC. It encodes CAIRGQGAGETQYF.

The chain is built from TRBV3-1 and TRBJ2-3, with D unclear. The CDR3 sequence is 13 residues long. The V gene lost 3 bases and the J gene lost 3 bases, with 7 bases spanning the gap. The germline V gene has CDR1 LGHDT and CDR2 YNNKEL (reference sequence). Written as DNA, the CDR3 is TGTGCCAGCAGCCAGCCGGTTACAGATACGCAGTATTTT. Translation gives CASSQPVTDTQYF.

This clonotype was counted ten times or more. V usage is TRBV5-1 and J usage is TRBJ1-2, with D possibly being TRBD1 (6 bases). Trimming left V 2 bases short and J 5 bases short, with 19 bases between. There are 16 residues in the CDR3. CDR1 and CDR2 from the germline V gene are SGHRS and YFSETQ. The CDR3 reads CASSLLKGQPPYGYTF. DNA of the CDR3: TGCGCCAGCAGCTTATTAAAAGGACAGCCACCTTATGGCTACACCTTC.

The V and J genes are TRBV7-2 and TRBJ2-5, with unresolved D. V shed 5 bases and J shed 0 bases, with 10 bases lying between them. The CDR3 covers 14 residues. Germline assignment: CDR1 SGHTA and CDR2 FQGNSA. In DNA form, the CDR3 reads TGTGCCAGCAGCACCAGGATAGACCAAGAGACCCAGTACTTC. Translated: CASSTRIDQETQYF.

In this sample, this clonotype turned up once. The J gene is TRBJ1-1, the V gene TRBV6-4; D is ambiguous. CDR1 MRHNA and CDR2 SNTAGT come from the germline V gene. The V gene lost 4 bases and the J gene lost 0 bases, with 6 bases spanning the gap. The CDR3 is made up of 13 amino acids. The CDR3 DNA follows: TGTGCCAGCAGTGTCATAATGAACACTGAAGCTTTCTTT. Protein: CASSVIMNTEAFF.

This clonotype was seen at least ten times. V gene TRBV5-1 combines with J gene TRBJ2-1, with D unclear. Germline loops: CDR1 SGHRS, CDR2 YFSETQ. Trimming pared 0 bases from V and 6 bases from J, leaving 4 bases between. The CDR3 has 12 amino acids. The CDR3 nucleotides are TGCGCCAGCAGCTTGGTACCCAATGAGCAGTTCTTC. Its translation: CASSLVPNEQFF.